Presented here are 9 T cell receptor beta chains from one specimen sequenced in a study of T cells expressing NK-cell markers. TCRdb re-called the 5' RACE reads and catalogs CDR3 proteins one per entry, DNA excluded. This listing includes approximately 150,000 distinct CDR3 sequences. The sequencing sample was made of blood T cells: a sorted CD56 or NKG2C T cell subset, CD4+ or CD8+ T cells, or bulk PBMC T cells (not recorded which). These receptor sequences come from a woman aged 18 to 69 in good health.

The chain links TRBV2 to TRBJ2-6. CDR1 is SNHLY, CDR2 FYNNEI, per germline. The CDR3 totals 16 residues. The chain's CDR3 is CASSLGPISGANVLTF.

CDR3 protein: CASSLDRGLAGELFF. V usage is TRBV11-2 and J usage is TRBJ2-2. CDR1 and CDR2 (germline): SGHAT, FQNNGV. The CDR3 has 15 amino acids.

The chain combines TRBV4-1 with TRBJ2-1; TCRdb selects TRBD1, and the lack of DNA leaves this call unchecked. The CDR3 is 15 residues long. From germline, CDR1 is MGHRA and CDR2 YSYEKL. The CDR3 sequence: CASSQDTRQSNEQFF.

This chain uses TRBV4-2 with TRBJ2-7; lacking DNA, the TRBD2 call made by TCRdb goes unchecked. From germline, CDR1 is LGHNA and CDR2 YNFKEQ. The CDR3 is 16 amino acids. The CDR3 loop is CASSQEAAGDLYEQYF.

The chain couples TRBV28 to TRBJ2-1; as DNA is missing, the TRBD2 call by TCRdb cannot be tested. Per the germline V gene, CDR1 is MDHEN and CDR2 is SYDVKM. The CDR3 runs 16 residues. The CDR3 reads CASSTPPRLPAAEQFF.

The genes are TRBV30 and TRBJ1-1. The V gene's germline CDR1 is GTSNPN and CDR2 SVGIG (reference sequence). CDR3 length equals 15 residues. The CDR3 is CAWRSGVRVNTEAFF.

This chain's CDR3 is CASSPAGSDTQYF. The J gene is TRBJ2-3, the V gene TRBV18. Germline loops: CDR1 KGHSH, CDR2 LQKENI. The CDR3 sequence is 13 residues long. Full variable domain (rest looked up from reference TRBV18 and TRBJ2-3): NAGVMQNPRHLVRRRGQEARLRCSPMKGHSHVYWYRQLPEEGLKFMVYLQKENIIDESGMPKERFSAEFPKEGPSILRIQQVVRGDSAAYFCASSPAGSDTQYFGPGTRLTVL.

This rearrangement joins TRBV20-1 to TRBJ1-1; TCRdb indicates TRBD1, and absent DNA this call remains unverified. Looked up from germline, CDR1 is DFQATT and CDR2 is SNEGSKA (reference sequence). The CDR3 extends over 14 amino acids. CDR3 sequence: CSAPQTGASTEAFF.

The chain recombines TRBV3-1 with TRBJ1-1. CDR3 length equals 14 residues. Germline V gives CDR1 LGHDT, CDR2 YNNKEL (reference sequence). The CDR3 sequence is CASSRNQLGTEAFF.